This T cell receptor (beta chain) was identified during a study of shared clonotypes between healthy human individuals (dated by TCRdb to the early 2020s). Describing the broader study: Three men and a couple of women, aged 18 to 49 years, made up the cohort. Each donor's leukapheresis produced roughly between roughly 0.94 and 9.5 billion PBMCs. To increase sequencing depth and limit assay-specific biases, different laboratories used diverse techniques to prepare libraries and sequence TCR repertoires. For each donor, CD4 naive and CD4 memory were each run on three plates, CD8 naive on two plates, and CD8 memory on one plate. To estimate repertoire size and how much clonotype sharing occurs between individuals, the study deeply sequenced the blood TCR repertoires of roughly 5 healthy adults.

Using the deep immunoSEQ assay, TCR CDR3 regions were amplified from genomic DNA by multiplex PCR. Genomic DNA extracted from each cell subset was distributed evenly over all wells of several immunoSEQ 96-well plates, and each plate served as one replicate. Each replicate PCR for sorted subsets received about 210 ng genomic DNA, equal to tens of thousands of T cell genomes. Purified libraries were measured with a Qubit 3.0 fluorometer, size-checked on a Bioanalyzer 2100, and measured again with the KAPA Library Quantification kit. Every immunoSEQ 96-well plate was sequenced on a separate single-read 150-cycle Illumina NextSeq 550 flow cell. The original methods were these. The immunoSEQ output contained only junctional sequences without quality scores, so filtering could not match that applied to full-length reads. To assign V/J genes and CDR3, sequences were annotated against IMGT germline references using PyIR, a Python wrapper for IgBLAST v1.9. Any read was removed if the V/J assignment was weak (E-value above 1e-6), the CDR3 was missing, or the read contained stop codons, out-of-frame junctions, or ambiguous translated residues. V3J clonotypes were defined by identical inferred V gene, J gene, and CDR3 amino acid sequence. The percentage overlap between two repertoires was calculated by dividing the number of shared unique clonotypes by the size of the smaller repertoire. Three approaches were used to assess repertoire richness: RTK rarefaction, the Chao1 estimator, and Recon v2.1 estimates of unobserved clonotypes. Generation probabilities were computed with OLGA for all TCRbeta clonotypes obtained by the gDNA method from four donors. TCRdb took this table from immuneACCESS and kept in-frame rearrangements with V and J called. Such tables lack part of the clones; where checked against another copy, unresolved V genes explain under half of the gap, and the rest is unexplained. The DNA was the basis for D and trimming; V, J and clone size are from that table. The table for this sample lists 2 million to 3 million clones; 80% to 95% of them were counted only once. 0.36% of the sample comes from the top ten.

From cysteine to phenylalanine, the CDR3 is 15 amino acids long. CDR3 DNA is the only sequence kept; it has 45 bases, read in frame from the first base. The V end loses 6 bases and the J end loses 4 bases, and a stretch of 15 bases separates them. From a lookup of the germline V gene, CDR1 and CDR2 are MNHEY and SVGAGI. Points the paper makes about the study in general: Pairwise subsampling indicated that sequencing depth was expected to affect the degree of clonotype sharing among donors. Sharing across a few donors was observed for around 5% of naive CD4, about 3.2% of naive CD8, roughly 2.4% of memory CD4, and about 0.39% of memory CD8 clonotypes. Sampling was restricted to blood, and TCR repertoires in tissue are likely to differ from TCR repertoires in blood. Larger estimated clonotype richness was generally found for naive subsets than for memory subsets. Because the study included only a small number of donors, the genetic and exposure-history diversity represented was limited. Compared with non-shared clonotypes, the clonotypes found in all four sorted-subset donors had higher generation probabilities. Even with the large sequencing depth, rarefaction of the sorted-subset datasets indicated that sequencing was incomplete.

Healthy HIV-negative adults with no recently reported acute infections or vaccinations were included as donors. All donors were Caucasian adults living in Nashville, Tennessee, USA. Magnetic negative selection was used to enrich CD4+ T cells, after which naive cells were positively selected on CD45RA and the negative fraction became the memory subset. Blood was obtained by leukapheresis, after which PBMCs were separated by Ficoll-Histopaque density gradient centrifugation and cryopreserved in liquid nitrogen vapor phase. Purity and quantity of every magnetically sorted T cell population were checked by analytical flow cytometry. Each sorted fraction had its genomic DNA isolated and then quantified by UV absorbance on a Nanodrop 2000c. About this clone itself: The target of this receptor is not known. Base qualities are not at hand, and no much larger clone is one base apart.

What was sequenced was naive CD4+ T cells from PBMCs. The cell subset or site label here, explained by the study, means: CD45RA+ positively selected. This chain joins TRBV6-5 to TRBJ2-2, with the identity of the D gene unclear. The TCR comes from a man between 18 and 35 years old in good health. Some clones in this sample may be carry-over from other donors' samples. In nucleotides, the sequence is TGTGCCAGCAGCCTCCGTTATACTTCCACCGGGGAGCTGTTTTTT. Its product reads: CASSLRYTSTGELFF.